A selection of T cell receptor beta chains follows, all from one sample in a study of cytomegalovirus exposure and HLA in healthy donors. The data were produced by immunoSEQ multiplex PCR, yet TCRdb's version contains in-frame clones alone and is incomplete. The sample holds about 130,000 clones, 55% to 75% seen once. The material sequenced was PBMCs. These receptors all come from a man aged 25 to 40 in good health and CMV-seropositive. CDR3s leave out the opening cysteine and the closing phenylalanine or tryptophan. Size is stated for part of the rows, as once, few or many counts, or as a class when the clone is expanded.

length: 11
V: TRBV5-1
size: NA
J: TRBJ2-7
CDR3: ASSLDRPYGQY

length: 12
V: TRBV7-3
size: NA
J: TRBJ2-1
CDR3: ASSHGGDGGEQF

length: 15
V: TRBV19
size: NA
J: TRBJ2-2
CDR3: ASSTGSRLYNTGELF

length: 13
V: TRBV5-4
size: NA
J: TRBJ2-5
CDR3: ASSSTTGSRETQY

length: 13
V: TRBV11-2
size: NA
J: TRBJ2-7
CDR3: ASSRRLGKTYEQY

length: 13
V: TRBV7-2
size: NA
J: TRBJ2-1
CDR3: ASSRPPGVGLEQF

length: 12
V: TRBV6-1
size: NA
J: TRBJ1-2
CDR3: ASNKQANTYGYT

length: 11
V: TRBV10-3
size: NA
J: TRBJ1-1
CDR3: AISVGSNTEAF

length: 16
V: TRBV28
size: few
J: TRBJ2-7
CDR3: ASSRLAGGRPDSYEQY

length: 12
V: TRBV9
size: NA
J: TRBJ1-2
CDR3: ASSVGQGFHGYT

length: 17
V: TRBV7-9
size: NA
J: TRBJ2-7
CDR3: ASSPLVGGPDQRSYEQY

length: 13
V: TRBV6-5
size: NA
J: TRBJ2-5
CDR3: ASSRGTVSQETQY

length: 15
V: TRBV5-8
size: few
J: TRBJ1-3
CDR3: ASSRILGGSTGNTIY

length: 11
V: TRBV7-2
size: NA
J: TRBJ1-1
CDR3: ASSPDTNAEAF

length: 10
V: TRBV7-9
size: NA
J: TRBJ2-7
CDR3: ASSARSYEQY

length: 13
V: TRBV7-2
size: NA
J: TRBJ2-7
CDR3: ASSPVNSGVREQY

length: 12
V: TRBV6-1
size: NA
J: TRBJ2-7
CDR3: ASSEEVRAAEQY

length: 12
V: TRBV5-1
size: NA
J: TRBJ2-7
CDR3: ASRTSGSSYEQY

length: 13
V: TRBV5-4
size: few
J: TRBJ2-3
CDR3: ASSLVVSGTDTQY

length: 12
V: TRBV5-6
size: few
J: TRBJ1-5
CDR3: ASSLRGVGQPQH

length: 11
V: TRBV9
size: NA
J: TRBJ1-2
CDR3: ASSPGQLYGYT

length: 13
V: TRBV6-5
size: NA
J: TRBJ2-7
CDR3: ASSNGLANSYEQY

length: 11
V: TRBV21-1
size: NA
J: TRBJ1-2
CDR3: ASREQGNYGYT

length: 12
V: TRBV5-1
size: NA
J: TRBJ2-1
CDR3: ASSLSGSYNEQF

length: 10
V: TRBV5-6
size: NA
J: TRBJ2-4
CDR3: ASSNPRNIQY

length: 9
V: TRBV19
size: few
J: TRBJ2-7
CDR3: ASSQYYEQY

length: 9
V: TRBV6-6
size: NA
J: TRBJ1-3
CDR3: AIQSGNTIY

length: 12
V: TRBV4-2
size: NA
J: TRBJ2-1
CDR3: ASSQGGQVNEQF

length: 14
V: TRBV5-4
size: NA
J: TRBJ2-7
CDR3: ASSLAGASGTNEQY

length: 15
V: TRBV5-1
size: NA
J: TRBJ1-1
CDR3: ASSLEFGWQVNTEAF

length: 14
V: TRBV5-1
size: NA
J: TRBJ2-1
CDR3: ASRDLPGLAYNEQF

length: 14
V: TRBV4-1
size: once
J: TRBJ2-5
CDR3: ASSQGWGTHQETQY

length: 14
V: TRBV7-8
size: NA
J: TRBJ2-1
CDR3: ASRGPGLAYYNEQF